Listed below are T cell receptor beta chains from one sample, sequenced in a study of Graves' ophthalmopathy and Graves' hyperthyroidism. TCRdb re-called the multiplex PCR reads through MiXCR, storing one row per CDR3 protein. The sample gives over 650,000 distinct CDR3 sequences, approximately 39% of which show up once; more than 2.5% is in the top ten. Sequencing used peripheral blood. All receptors come from an adult man with Graves' ophthalmopathy. Each CDR3 is given with its conserved first and last residue. Each record gives: J gene, D gene, V gene, clone size, CDR3 protein, CDR3 DNA. The D gene is left open where the match is weak. The size of a clone is reported for some rows only, either as once, few or many, or as a class for expanded clones.

TRBJ2-5	-	TRBV10-3	many	CAINSGTKETQYF	TGTGCCATCAACTCCGGGACAAAAGAGACCCAGTACTTC
TRBJ2-7	TRBD2	TRBV7-2	-	CASSPGEGREQYF	TGTGCCAGCTCGCCCGGGGAGGGCCGGGAGCAGTACTTC
TRBJ1-1	-	TRBV10-3	-	CAISPQGRTGDTEAFF	TGTGCCATCAGCCCCCAGGGTCGGACCGGGGACACTGAAGCTTTCTTT
TRBJ1-2	-	TRBV15	-	CATSRDSGTNNYGYTF	TGTGCCACCAGCAGAGATTCCGGGACTAACAACTATGGCTACACCTTC
TRBJ1-2	-	TRBV5-8	many	CASSRLGRDYGYTF	TGTGCCAGCAGCCGTCTGGGTCGGGACTATGGCTACACCTTC
TRBJ2-3	-	TRBV25-1	-	CASSEDALVTDTQYF	TGTGCCAGCAGTGAGGACGCTTTGGTAACAGATACGCAGTATTTT
TRBJ2-6	TRBD2	TRBV10-3	many	CAITMRGAGANVLTF	TGTGCCATCACAATGCGGGGGGCTGGGGCCAACGTCCTGACTTTC
TRBJ1-1	-	TRBV5-4	-	CASSRRVIGAEAFF	TGTGCCAGCAGCCGCAGAGTCATCGGGGCTGAAGCTTTCTTT
TRBJ2-5	TRBD2	TRBV25-1	-	CASVPGLAETQYF	TGTGCCAGCGTTCCGGGACTAGCAGAGACCCAGTACTTC
TRBJ1-3	-	TRBV2	-	CASSPPGSYGNTIYF	TGTGCCAGCAGTCCACCGGGGAGCTATGGAAACACCATATATTTT
TRBJ2-7	-	TRBV7-8	many	CASSWPSYEQYF	TGTGCCAGCAGCTGGCCGAGCTACGAGCAGTACTTC
TRBJ2-7	TRBD2	TRBV12-3/TRBV12-4	few	CASSLGLAGEKYEQYF	TGTGCCAGCAGTTTAGGACTAGCGGGAGAAAAGTACGAGCAGTACTTC
TRBJ1-2	-	TRBV5-5	few	CASSLAPALSYGYTF	TGTGCCAGCAGCTTGGCCCCGGCACTATCATATGGCTACACCTTC
TRBJ1-2	-	TRBV9	many	CASSAQERGYGYTF	TGTGCCAGCAGCGCGCAGGAAAGGGGCTATGGCTACACCTTC
TRBJ1-1	-	TRBV5-1	many	CASSLEQANEAFF	TGCGCCAGCAGCTTGGAACAGGCCAACGAAGCTTTCTTT
TRBJ2-5	TRBD1	TRBV7-9	-	CASSKTGGRETQYF	TGTGCCAGCAGCAAAACAGGGGGTCGTGAGACCCAGTACTTC
TRBJ1-1	-	TRBV12-3/TRBV12-4	few	CASSFDILGVAFF	TGTGCCAGCAGTTTCGATATACTAGGCGTAGCTTTCTTT
TRBJ2-7	-	TRBV2	-	CASSPLSENEQYF	TGTGCCAGCTCACCACTCTCGGAGAACGAGCAGTACTTT
TRBJ1-6	TRBD1	TRBV5-1	-	CASSLGQGWPPLHF	TGCGCCAGCAGCTTAGGACAGGGCTGGCCACCCCTCCACTTT
TRBJ2-6	-	TRBV7-2	few	CASSPRGDWSGANVLTF	TGCGCCAGCAGCCCTCGCGGGGATTGGTCTGGGGCCAACGTCCTGACTTTC
TRBJ2-7	TRBD1	TRBV19	few	CASSIVAGQGSYEQYF	TGTGCCAGTAGTATTGTGGCGGGACAGGGATCCTACGAGCAGTACTTC
TRBJ1-1	-	TRBV14	many	CASSQEGQGTEAFF	TGTGCCAGCAGCCAAGAAGGGCAGGGTACTGAAGCTTTCTTT
TRBJ2-2	TRBD1	TRBV14	-	CAWSAGTANTGELFF	TGTGCCTGGAGTGCAGGGACAGCGAACACCGGGGAGCTGTTTTTT
TRBJ1-1	-	TRBV12-5	-	CASGLVGLGRTNTEAFF	TGTGCTAGTGGTTTGGTAGGGTTGGGACGAACGAACACTGAAGCTTTCTTT
TRBJ2-5	-	TRBV5-1	many	CASSLNIQETQYF	TGCGCCAGCAGCTTGAACATCCAAGAGACCCAGTACTTC
TRBJ1-4	TRBD1	TRBV4-3	few	CASSQVTGGNEKLFF	TGCGCCAGCAGCCAAGTAACAGGGGGCAATGAAAAACTGTTTTTT
TRBJ2-7	-	TRBV12-3/TRBV12-4	many	CASRLGVYPYEQYF	TGTGCCAGCAGGCTAGGGGTTTACCCCTACGAGCAGTACTTC
TRBJ1-3	-	TRBV25-1	many	CASSEVASSGNTIYF	TGTGCCAGCAGTGAAGTGGCCAGCTCTGGAAACACCATATATTTT
TRBJ2-5	TRBD1	TRBV20-1	many	CSASPLTGGETQYF	TGCAGTGCTAGCCCTCTGACAGGGGGGGAGACCCAGTACTTC
TRBJ2-2	-	TRBV2	few	CASIRRGTGNTGELFF	TGTGCCAGCATCCGACGGGGGACCGGGAACACCGGGGAGCTGTTTTTT
TRBJ2-6	TRBD2	TRBV10-3	-	CAISSGTSGANVLTF	TGTGCCATCAGTTCCGGGACTAGCGGGGCCAACGTCCTGACTTTC
TRBJ2-3	TRBD1	TRBV25-1	-	CASSQDQGATDTQYF	TGTGCCAGCAGCCAAGATCAGGGGGCCACAGATACGCAGTATTTT
TRBJ2-7	TRBD1	TRBV15	-	CASSQKDRAIGEQYF	TGTGCCAGCAGCCAAAAGGACAGGGCAATCGGAGAGCAGTACTTC
TRBJ2-2	TRBD2	TRBV7-3	many	CASRPGTSGTGELFF	TGTGCCAGCAGACCGGGGACTAGCGGAACCGGGGAGCTGTTTTTT
TRBJ2-3	-	TRBV5-1	-	CASSLSPGF	TGCGCCAGCAGCTTATCGCCTGGGTTT
TRBJ2-5	TRBD1	TRBV10-3	-	CASSSLGQGARETQYF	TGTGCCAGCAGTTCGCTAGGACAGGGGGCAAGAGAGACCCAGTACTTC
TRBJ2-2	TRBD2	TRBV9	-	CASAAGSSNTGELFF	TGTGCCAGCGCAGCGGGGAGCTCGAACACCGGGGAGCTGTTTTTT
TRBJ2-7	-	TRBV25-1	-	CASSLSPGQRDYEQYF	TGTGCCAGCAGTTTATCTCCGGGTCAGAGGGACTACGAGCAGTACTTC
TRBJ1-5	-	TRBV27	many	CASSFNGQHQPQHF	TGTGCCAGCAGTTTCAACGGGCAGCATCAGCCCCAGCATTTT
TRBJ2-5	-	TRBV7-8	-	CASSPPRQGTQETQYF	TGTGCCAGCTCACCACCGCGGCAGGGGACTCAAGAGACCCAGTACTTC
TRBJ2-7	TRBD1	TRBV3-1	few	CASSQETGVEQYF	TGTGCCAGCAGCCAAGAGACAGGGGTCGAGCAGTACTTC
TRBJ1-5	TRBD1	TRBV12-3/TRBV12-4	-	CASSDRAFHQPQHF	TGTGCCAGCAGCGACAGGGCCTTCCATCAGCCCCAGCATTTT
TRBJ1-2	TRBD1	TRBV7-3	-	CASRPQGAGYGYTF	TGCGCCAGCAGACCACAGGGGGCTGGATATGGCTACACCTTC
TRBJ2-5	TRBD2	TRBV7-2	-	CASTWRGATSTDTQYF	TGTGCCAGCACATGGCGGGGGGCCACAAGCACAGATACGCAGTATTTC
TRBJ1-2	-	TRBV25-1	-	CASTHGGPGENYGYTF	TGTGCCAGCACCCATGGGGGCCCCGGAGAGAACTATGGCTACACCTTC
TRBJ2-2	TRBD2	TRBV7-3	few	CASSLRAGGVKTGELFF	TGTGCCAGCAGCTTACGAGCGGGAGGGGTTAAGACCGGGGAGCTGTTTTTT
TRBJ2-3	-	TRBV24-1	-	CATSDLGVTDTQYF	TGTGCCACCAGTGATTTGGGGGTTACAGATACGCAGTATTTT
TRBJ2-7	TRBD1	TRBV2	-	CASSGDAATGNLGEQYF	TGTGCCAGCAGTGGAGACGCCGCGACAGGGAACCTCGGCGAGCAGTACTTC
TRBJ2-3	-	TRBV2	-	CASSEIPWRDTQYF	TGTGCCAGCAGTGAGATTCCGTGGCGAGATACGCAGTATTTT
TRBJ1-6	-	TRBV15	many	CATSGTRAGNSPLHF	TGTGCCACCAGCGGAACCCGGGCCGGTAATTCACCCCTCCACTTT
TRBJ2-7	-	TRBV29-1	many	CSVIVPPGASEQYF	TGCAGCGTCATCGTCCCCCCAGGGGCGAGCGAGCAGTACTTC
TRBJ2-7	-	TRBV5-6	-	CASSFYICSARGTSGYEQYF	-
TRBJ2-7	-	TRBV12-3/TRBV12-4	-	CASSLDGGAVNSYEQYF	TGTGCCAGCAGTTTAGATGGGGGCGCTGTCAACTCCTACGAGCAGTACTTC
TRBJ2-2	TRBD2	TRBV12-5	-	CASGFLGGRNTGELFF	TGTGCTAGTGGTTTTTTGGGGGGGAGGAACACCGGGGAGCTGTTTTTT
TRBJ1-2	TRBD1	TRBV6-2/TRBV6-3	-	CASKPGGFDYGYTF	TGTGCCTCGAAACCAGGGGGATTCGACTATGGCTACACCTTC
TRBJ1-1	-	TRBV9	many	CASSVAGTEAFF	TGTGCCAGCAGCGTAGCGGGAACTGAAGCTTTCTTT